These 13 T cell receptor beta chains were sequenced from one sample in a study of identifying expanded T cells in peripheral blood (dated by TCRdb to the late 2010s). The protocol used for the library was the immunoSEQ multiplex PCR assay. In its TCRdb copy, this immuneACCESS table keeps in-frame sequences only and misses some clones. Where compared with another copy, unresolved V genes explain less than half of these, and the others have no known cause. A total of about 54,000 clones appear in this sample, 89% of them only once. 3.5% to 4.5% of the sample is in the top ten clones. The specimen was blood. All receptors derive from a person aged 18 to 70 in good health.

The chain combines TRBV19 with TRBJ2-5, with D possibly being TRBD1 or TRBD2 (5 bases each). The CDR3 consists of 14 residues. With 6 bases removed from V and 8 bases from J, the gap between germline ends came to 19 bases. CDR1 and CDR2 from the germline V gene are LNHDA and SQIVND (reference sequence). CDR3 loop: CASSTPGRWDTQYF. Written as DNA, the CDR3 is TGTGCCAGTAGCACACCGGGACGGTGGGACACCCAGTACTTC.

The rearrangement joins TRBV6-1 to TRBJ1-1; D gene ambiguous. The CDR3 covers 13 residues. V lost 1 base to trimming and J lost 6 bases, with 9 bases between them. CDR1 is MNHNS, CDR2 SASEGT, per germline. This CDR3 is CASSEVREAEAFF. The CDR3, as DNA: TGTGCCAGCAGTGAAGTAAGAGAGGCTGAAGCTTTCTTT.

The CDR3 here is CASSSTGQKAGELFF. DNA of the CDR3: TGTGCCAGCAGCAGCACGGGACAGAAGGCCGGGGAGCTGTTTTTT. The J gene is TRBJ2-2, the V gene TRBV5-4; 7 bases agree with TRBD1. Germline lookup yields CDR1 SGHNT and CDR2 YYREEE (reference sequence). The CDR3 spans 15 residues. J lost 6 bases, V lost 4 bases, and 9 bases had no gene match.

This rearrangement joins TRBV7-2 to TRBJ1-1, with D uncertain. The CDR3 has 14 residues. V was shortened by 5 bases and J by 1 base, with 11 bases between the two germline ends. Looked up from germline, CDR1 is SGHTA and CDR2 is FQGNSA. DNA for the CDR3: TGTGCCAGCAGCCCAAGGACCGGGAACACTGAAGCTTTCTTT. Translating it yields CASSPRTGNTEAFF.

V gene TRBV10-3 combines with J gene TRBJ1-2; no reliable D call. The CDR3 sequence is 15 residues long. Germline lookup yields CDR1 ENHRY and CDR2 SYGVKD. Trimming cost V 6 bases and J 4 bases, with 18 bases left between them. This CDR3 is CAISPGINPTYGYTF. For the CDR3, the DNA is TGTGCCATCAGCCCCGGGATCAACCCGACCTATGGCTACACCTTC.

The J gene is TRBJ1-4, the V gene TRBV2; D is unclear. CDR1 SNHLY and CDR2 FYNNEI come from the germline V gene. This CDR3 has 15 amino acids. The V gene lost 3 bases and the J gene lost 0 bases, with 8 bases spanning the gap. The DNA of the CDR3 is TGTGCCAGCAGTGACGTGGGGACAACTAATGAAAAACTGTTTTTT. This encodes CASSDVGTTNEKLFF.

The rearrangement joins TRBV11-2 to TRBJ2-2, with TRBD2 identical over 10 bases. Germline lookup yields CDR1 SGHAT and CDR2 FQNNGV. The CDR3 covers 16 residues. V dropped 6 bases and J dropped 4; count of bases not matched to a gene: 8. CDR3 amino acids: CASSDLAGESTGELFF. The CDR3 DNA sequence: TGTGCCAGCAGTGACCTAGCGGGGGAAAGCACCGGGGAGCTGTTTTTT.

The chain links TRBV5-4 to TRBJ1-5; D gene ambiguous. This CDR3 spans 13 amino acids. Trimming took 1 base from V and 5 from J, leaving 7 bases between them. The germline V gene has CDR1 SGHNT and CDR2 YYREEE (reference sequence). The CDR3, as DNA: TGTGCCAGCAGCTTGTTTGGAGATCAGCCCCAGCATTTT. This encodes CASSLFGDQPQHF.

The DNA of the CDR3 is TGTGCCAGCAGCTTAGAAGTGGGCACTGAAGCTTTCTTT. Residues: CASSLEVGTEAFF. The genes are TRBV7-6 and TRBJ1-1, with D unresolved. The CDR3 totals 13 residues. Germline V gene data show CDR1 as SGHVS and CDR2 as FNYEAQ. Trimming took 1 base from V and 4 from J, leaving 7 bases between them.

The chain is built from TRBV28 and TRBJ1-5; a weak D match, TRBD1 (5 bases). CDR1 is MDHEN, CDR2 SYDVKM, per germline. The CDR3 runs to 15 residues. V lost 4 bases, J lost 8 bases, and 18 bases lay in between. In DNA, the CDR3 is TGTGCCAGCAGTTCTTCCCCCGTCAGGGTGAAGCCCCAGCATTTT. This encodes CASSSSPVRVKPQHF. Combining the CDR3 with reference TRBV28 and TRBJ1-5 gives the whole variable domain DVKVTQSSRYLVKRTGEKVFLECVQDMDHENMFWYRQDPGLGLRLIYFSYDVKMKEKGDIPEGYSVSREKKERFSLILESASTNQTSMYLCASSSSPVRVKPQHFGDGTRLSIL.

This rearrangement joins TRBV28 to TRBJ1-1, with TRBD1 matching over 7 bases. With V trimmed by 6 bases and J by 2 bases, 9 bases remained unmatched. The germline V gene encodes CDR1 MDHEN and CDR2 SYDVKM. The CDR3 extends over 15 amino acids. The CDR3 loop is CASRLSGTVNTEAFF. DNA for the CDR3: TGTGCCAGCAGACTGAGCGGGACAGTTAACACTGAAGCTTTCTTT.

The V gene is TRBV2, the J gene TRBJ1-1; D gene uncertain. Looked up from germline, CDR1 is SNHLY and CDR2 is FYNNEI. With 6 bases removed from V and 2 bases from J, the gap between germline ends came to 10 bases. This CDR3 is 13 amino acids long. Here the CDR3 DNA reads TGTGCCAGCAGGTCCAACCTAAACACTGAAGCTTTCTTT. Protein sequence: CASRSNLNTEAFF.

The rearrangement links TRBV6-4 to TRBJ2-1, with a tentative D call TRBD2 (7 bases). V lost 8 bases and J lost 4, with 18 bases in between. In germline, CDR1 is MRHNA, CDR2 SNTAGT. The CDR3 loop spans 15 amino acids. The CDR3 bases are TGTGCCAGCTCAAAGGGGGGGGACCAATACAATGAGCAGTTCTTC. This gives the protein CASSKGGDQYNEQFF.